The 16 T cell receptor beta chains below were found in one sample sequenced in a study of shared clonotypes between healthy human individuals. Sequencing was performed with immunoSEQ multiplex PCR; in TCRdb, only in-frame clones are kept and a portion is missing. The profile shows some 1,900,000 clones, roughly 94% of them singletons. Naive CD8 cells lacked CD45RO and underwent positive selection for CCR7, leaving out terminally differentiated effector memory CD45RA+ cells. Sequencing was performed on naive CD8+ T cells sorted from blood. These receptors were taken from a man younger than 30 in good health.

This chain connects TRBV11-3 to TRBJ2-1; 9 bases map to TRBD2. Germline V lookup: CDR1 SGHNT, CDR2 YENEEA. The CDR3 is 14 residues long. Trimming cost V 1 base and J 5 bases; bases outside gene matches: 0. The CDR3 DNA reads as TGTGCCAGCAGCTTAGGCGGGGGGGACAATGAGCAGTTCTTC. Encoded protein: CASSLGGGDNEQFF.

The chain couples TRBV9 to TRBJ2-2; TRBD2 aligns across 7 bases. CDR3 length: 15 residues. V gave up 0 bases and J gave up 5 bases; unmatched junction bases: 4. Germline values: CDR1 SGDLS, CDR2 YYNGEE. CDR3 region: CASSVEISGTGELFF. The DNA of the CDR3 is TGTGCCAGCAGCGTAGAGATTAGCGGGACCGGGGAGCTGTTTTTT.

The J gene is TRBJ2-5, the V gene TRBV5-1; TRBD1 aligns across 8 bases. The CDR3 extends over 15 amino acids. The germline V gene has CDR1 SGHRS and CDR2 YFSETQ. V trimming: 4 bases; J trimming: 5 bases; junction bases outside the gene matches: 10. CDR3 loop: CASSPTGAPGETQYF. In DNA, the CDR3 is TGCGCCAGCAGCCCGACAGGGGCCCCCGGGGAGACCCAGTACTTC. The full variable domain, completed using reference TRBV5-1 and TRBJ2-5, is KAGVTQTPRYLIKTRGQQVTLSCSPISGHRSVSWYQQTPGQGLQFLFEYFSETQRNKGNFPGRFSGRQFSNSRSEMNVSTLELGDSALYLCASSPTGAPGETQYFGPGTRLLVL.

The CDR3 region has the DNA TGTGCCAGCAGCCAAGAAACCGACAGGTCCTACGAGCAGTACTTC. Translating it yields CASSQETDRSYEQYF. The V gene is TRBV4-2, the J gene TRBJ2-7; TRBD1 is a possible D gene (6 bases). The CDR3 is made up of 15 amino acids. CDR1 and CDR2 (germline): LGHNA, YNFKEQ. V lost 0 bases, J lost 1 base, and 10 bases lay in between.

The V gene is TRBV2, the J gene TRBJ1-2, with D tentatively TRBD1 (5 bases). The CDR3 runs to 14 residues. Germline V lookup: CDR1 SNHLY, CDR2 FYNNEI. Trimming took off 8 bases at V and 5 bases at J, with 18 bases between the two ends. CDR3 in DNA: TGTGCCAGCTTTGGGGCAAGGGCGACTTATGGCTACACCTTC. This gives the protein CASFGARATYGYTF.

The CDR3 region is CASSVGDRGWTDTQYF. DNA of the CDR3: TGTGCCAGCAGCGTCGGGGACAGGGGTTGGACAGATACGCAGTATTTT. V gene TRBV9 combines with J gene TRBJ2-3; 10 bases are shared with TRBD1. V shed 2 bases, J shed 3 bases, and the junction held 6 bases outside the gene matches. Germline V gene sequence: CDR1 SGDLS, CDR2 YYNGEE. The CDR3 totals 16 residues.

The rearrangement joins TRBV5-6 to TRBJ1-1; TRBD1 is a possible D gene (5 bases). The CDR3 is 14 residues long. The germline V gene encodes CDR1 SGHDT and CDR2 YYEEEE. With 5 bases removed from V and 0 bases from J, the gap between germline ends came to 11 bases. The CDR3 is CASRRGEVNTEAFF. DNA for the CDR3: TGTGCCAGCAGAAGAGGGGAGGTGAACACTGAAGCTTTCTTT. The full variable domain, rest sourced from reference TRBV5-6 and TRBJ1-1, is DAGVTQSPTHLIKTRGQQVTLRCSPKSGHDTVSWYQQALGQGPQFIFQYYEEEERQRGNFPDRFSGHQFPNYSSELNVNALLLGDSALYLCASRRGEVNTEAFFGQGTRLTVV.

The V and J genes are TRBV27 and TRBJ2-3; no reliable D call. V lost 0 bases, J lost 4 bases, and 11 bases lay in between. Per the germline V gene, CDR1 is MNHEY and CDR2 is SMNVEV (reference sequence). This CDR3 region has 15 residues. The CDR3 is CASSLSSRFSDTQYF. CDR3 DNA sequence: TGTGCCAGCAGTTTATCGAGTCGTTTCTCAGATACGCAGTATTTT.

The CDR3 spells CASSVGGVRRNGYTF. DNA of the CDR3: TGTGCCAGCAGCGTCGGGGGGGTGCGGCGAAATGGCTACACCTTC. The V and J genes are TRBV9 and TRBJ1-2, with TRBD1 as a possible D gene (5 bases). Looked up from germline, CDR1 is SGDLS and CDR2 is YYNGEE. V was cut by 2 bases and J by 6 bases, with 17 bases left in between. The CDR3 runs 15 residues.

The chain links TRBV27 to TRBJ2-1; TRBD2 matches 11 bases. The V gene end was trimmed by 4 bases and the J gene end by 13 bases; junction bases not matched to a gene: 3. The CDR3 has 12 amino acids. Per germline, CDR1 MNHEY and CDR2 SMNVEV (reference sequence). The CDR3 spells CASSSLAGGQFF. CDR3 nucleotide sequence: TGTGCCAGCAGTTCCCTAGCGGGAGGACAGTTCTTC.

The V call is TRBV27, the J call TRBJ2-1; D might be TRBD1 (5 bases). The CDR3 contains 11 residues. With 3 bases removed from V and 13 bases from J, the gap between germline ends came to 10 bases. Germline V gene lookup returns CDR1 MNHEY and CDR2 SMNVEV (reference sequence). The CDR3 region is CASSFYRQQFF. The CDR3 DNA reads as TGTGCCAGCAGTTTTTACAGGCAACAGTTCTTC.

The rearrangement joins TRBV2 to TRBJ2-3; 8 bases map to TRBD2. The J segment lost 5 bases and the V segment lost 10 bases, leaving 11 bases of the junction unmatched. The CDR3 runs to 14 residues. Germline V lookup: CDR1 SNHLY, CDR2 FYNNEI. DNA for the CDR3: TGTGCCACCCCCCAAGCGGGGGCGGTAGATACGCAGTATTTT. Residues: CATPQAGAVDTQYF.

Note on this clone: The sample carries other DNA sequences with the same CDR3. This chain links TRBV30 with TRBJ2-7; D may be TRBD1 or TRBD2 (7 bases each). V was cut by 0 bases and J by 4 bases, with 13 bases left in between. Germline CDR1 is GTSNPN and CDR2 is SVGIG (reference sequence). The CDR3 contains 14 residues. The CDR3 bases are TGTGCCTGGAGTGTTGGGCAGGGGGGGTACGAGCAGTACTTC. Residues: CAWSVGQGGYEQYF.

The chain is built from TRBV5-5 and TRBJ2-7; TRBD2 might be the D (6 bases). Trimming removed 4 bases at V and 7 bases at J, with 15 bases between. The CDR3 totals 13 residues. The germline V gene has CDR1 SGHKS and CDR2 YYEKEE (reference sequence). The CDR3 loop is CASSHPRGYEQYF. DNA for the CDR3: TGTGCCAGCAGCCATCCGCGGGGCTATGAGCAGTACTTC.

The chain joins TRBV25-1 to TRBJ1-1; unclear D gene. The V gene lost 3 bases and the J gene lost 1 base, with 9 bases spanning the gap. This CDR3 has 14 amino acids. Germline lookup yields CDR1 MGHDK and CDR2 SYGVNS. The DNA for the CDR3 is TGTGCCAGCAGTGAGGCGTACGAGAACACTGAAGCTTTCTTT. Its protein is CASSEAYENTEAFF.

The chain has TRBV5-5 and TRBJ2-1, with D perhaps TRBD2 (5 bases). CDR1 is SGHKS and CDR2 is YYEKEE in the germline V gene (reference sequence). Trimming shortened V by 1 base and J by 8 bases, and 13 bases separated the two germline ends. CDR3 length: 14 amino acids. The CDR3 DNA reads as TGTGCCAGCAGCTTGTGGGAGAGTTTCGATGAGCAGTTCTTC. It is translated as CASSLWESFDEQFF.